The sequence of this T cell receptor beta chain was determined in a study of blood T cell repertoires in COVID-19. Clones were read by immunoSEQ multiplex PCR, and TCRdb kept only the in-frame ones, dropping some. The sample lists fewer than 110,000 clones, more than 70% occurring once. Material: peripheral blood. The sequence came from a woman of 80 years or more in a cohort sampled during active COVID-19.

CDR3 sequence (DNA): TGTGCCAGCAGCTTCGGACTATCATCCGTTGAGCAGTACTTC. Its translation: CASSFGLSSVEQYF. This sequence joins TRBV7-2 and TRBJ2-7, with D perhaps TRBD2 (6 bases). Germline CDR1 is SGHTA and CDR2 is FQGNSA. There are 14 residues in the CDR3. V shed 3 bases and J shed 7 bases, with 16 bases lying between them.